Below, one T cell receptor beta chain is given with its context. Its specificity is not known. The source of the sample is a study of tumor and adjacent non-tumor tissue in lung cancer. Study observations and caveats: Tumor repertoires had a smaller top 100 clone share than normal lung.

The CDR3 is made up of 14 amino acids. V lost 7 bases to trimming and J lost 11 bases, with 23 bases between them. Germline CDR1 reads SGHKS; CDR2 reads YYEKEE (reference sequence). Three rounds of nested PCR, following a modified ARM-PCR protocol, produced the TCRbeta library. TCRdb reprocessed the multiplex PCR reads via MiXCR and lists one record per CDR3 protein. The table has over 85,000 distinct CDR3 sequences, 84% seen once. RNA was extracted from bulk tissue without any cell sorting. The sample comprised lung tumor tissue. The chain uses TRBV5-5 and TRBJ2-3; D unclear. The TCR comes from a man aged 65-85 years with non-small cell lung cancer. This CDR3 is CASGRSVPTHMQYF. The DNA for the CDR3 is TGTGCCAGCGGTCGTTCGGTTCCTACACATATGCAGTATTTT.